The clone carrying this T cell receptor beta chain was observed once. The trim removed 5 bases at V and 2 bases at J, leaving 5 bases unmatched. The germline V gene has CDR1 SGHAT and CDR2 FQNNGV. The CDR3 consists of 15 residues. The data belong to a study of blood T cell repertoires in COVID-19. Study-wide background: The United States, Italy and Spain provided the acute and convalescent COVID-19 samples.

Method: immunoSEQ multiplex PCR; TCRdb's copy keeps in-frame clones and lacks some. The sample has roughly 87,000 clones; roughly nine tenths are singletons. This sequence joins TRBV11-2 and TRBJ2-5; 10 nucleotides agree with TRBD2. The material sequenced was peripheral blood. The source of this sequence is a woman older than 75 with active COVID-19. CDR3 DNA: TGTGCCAGCAGCCTATTAGCGGGAGGACAAGAGACCCAGTACTTC. It codes for CASSLLAGGQETQYF.